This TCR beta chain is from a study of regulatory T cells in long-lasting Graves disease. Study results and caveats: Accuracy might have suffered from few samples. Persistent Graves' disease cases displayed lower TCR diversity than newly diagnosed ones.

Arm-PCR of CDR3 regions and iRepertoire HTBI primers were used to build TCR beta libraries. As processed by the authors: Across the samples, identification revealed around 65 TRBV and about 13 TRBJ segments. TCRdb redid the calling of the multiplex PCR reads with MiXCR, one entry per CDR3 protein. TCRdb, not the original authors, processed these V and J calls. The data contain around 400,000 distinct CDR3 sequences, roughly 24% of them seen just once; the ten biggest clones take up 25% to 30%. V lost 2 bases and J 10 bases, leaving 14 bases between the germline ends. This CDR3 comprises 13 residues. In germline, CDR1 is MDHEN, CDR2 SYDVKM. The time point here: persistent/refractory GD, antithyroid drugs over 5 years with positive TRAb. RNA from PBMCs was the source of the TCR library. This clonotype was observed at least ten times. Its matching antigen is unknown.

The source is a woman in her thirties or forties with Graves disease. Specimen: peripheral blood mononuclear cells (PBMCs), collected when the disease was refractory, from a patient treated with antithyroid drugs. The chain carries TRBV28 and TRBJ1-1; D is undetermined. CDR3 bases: TGTGCCAGCAGTTTACCCATCGTAAGTGGAGCTTTCTTT. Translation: CASSLPIVSGAFF.